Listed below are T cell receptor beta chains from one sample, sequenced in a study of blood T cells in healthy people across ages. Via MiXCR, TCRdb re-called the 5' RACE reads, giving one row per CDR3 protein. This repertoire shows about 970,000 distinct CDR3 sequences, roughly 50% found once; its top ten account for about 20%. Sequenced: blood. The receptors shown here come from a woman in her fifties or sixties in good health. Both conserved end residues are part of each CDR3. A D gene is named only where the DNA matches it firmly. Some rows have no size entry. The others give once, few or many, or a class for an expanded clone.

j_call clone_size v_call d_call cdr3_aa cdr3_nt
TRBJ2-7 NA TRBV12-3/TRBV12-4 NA CASSVGGNEQYF TGTGCCAGCAGTGTCGGAGGAAACGAGCAGTACTTC
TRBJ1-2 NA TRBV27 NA CASGKNYGYTF TGTGCCAGCGGTAAAAACTATGGCTACACCTTC
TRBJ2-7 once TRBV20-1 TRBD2 CSARDWGRDYYEQYF TGCAGTGCTAGAGATTGGGGGAGGGACTACTACGAGCAGTACTTC
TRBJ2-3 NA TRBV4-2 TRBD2 CASSQDVGGVTDTQYF TGTGCCAGCAGCCAAGATGTGGGAGGGGTCACAGATACGCAGTATTTT
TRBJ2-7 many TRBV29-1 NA CSASGQGYEQYF TGCAGCGCCTCGGGGCAGGGCTACGAGCAGTACTTC
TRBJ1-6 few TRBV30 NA CACASGTDNSPLHF TGTGCCTGCGCCTCCGGGACGGATAATTCACCCCTCCACTTT
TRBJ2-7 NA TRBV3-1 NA CASSPATSYEQYF TGTGCCAGCAGCCCGGCCACCTCCTACGAGCAGTACTTC
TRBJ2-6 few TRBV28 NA CASRDSGAGANVLTF TGTGCCAGCAGAGATTCGGGAGCTGGGGCCAACGTCCTGACTTTC
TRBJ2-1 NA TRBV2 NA CASSDVWNEQFF TGTGCCAGCAGTGACGTTTGGAATGAGCAGTTCTTC
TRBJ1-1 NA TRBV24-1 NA CATSESGVNTEAFF TGTGCCACCAGTGAGTCAGGGGTGAACACTGAAGCTTTCTTT
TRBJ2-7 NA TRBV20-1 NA CSARDLRVSYEQYF TGCAGTGCTAGAGATCTACGGGTTTCGTACGAGCAGTACTTC
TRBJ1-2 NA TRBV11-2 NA CASSLGGLNGYTF TGTGCCAGCAGCTTAGGGGGGCTCAACGGCTACACCTTC
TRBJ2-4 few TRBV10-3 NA CAISSKQENIQYF TGTGCCATCAGCAGTAAACAGGAAAACATTCAGTACTTC
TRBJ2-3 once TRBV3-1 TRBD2 CASSHSALAHTDTQYF TGTGCCAGCAGCCATTCCGCACTAGCGCATACAGATACGCAGTATTTT
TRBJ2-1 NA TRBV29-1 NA CSVEGTGNNEQFF TGCAGCGTTGAAGGGACGGGGAACAATGAGCAGTTCTTC
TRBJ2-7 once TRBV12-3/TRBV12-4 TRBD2 CASSFGLAGLDRSYEQYF TGTGCCAGCAGTTTCGGACTAGCGGGCTTAGACCGCTCCTACGAGCAGTACTTC
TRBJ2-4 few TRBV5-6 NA CASKRGVTKNIQYF TGTGCCAGCAAACGTGGGGTAACCAAAAACATTCAGTACTTC
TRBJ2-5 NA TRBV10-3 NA CAISGSRAGQETQYF TGTGCCATCAGTGGCAGCAGAGCGGGTCAAGAGACCCAGTACTTC
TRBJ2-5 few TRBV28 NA CASSLGGVEETQYF TGTGCCAGCAGTTTGGGCGGAGTGGAAGAGACCCAGTACTTC
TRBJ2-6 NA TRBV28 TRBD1 CASRPGGGSGANVLTF TGTGCCAGCAGGCCAGGGGGCGGCTCTGGGGCCAACGTCCTGACTTTC
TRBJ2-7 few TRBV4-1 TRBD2 CASSQDGTSFNEQYF TGCGCCAGCAGCCAAGACGGGACTAGCTTCAACGAGCAGTACTTC
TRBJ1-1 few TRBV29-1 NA CSVYENREWTEAFF TGCAGCGTTTACGAGAACAGGGAGTGGACTGAAGCTTTCTTT
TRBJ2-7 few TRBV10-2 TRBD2 CASSESGVLAGKLYEQYF TGCGCCAGCAGTGAATCGGGGGTACTAGCGGGAAAACTTTACGAGCAGTACTTC
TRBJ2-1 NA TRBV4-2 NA CASSQALPAGEQFF TGTGCCAGCAGCCAAGCTCTGCCGGCGGGCGAGCAGTTCTTC
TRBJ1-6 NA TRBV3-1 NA CATGHFSSYNSPLHF TGTGCCACAGGACATTTCAGCTCCTATAATTCACCCCTCCACTTT
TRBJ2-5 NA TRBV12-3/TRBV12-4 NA CASPGQQETQYF TGTGCCAGCCCCGGTCAGCAAGAGACCCAGTACTTC
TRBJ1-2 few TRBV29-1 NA CSVADQGYTF TGCAGCGTAGCCGATCAGGGCTACACCTTC
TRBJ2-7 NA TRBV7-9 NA CASSSLKGSYEQYF TGTGCCAGCAGCTCCCTCAAGGGTTCCTACGAGCAGTACTTC
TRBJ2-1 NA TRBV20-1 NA CSAKGFNQETQFF TGCAGTGCTAAGGGCTTTAACCAAGAGACCCAGTTCTTC
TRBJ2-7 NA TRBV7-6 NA CASSLHGTSSEQYF TGTGCCAGCAGCTTACACGGGACATCAAGCGAGCAGTACTTC
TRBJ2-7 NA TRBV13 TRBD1 CASSWTGGLEIQYF TGTGCCAGCAGCTGGACAGGGGGTCTGGAGATCCAGTACTTC
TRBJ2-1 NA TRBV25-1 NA CARPRPDSRKWGEQFF TGTGCCAGACCCCGTCCGGACTCGCGAAAATGGGGTGAGCAGTTCTTC
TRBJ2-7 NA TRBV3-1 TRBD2 CASSQEGESGLAGGSYEQYF TGTGCCAGCAGCCAAGAAGGGGAGTCCGGACTAGCGGGAGGATCCTACGAGCAGTACTTC
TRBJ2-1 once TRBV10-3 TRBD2 CAISESKSGRVNEQFF TGTGCCATCAGTGAGTCAAAGAGCGGGAGGGTCAATGAGCAGTTCTTC
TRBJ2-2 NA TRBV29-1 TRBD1 CSVEALGTGKGTGELFF TGCAGCGTTGAAGCATTAGGGACAGGGAAGGGCACCGGGGAGCTGTTTTTT
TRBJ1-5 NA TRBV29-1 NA CSVGAAYSNQPRHF TGCAGCGTTGGGGCGGCTTATAGCAATCAGCCCCGGCATTTT
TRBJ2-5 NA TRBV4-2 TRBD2 CASSQVGLAGGNEQYF TGTGCCAGCAGCCAAGTTGGGTTAGCGGGAGGCAATGAGCAGTACTTC
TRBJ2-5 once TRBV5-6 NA CASSPGPYKTQYF TGTGCCAGCAGCCCGGGACCCTATAAGACCCAGTACTTC
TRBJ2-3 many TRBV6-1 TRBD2 CASSGLAGRTDTQYF TGTGCCAGCAGCGGACTAGCGGGGCGCACAGATACGCAGTATTTT
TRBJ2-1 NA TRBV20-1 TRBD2 CSATTSGVSYNEQFF TGCAGTGCTACCACTAGCGGGGTTTCCTACAATGAGCAGTTCTTC
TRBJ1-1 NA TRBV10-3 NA CAIRPGTMNTEAFF TGTGCCATCAGGCCGGGAACCATGAACACTGAAGCTTTCTTT
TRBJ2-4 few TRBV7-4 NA CASTPSTRKGEQRVVEQYF TGTGCCAGCACGCCCAGCACGCGGAAGGGTGAACAGCGTGTGGTTGAGCAGTACTTC
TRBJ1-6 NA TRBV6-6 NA CASSYVGDSPLHF TGTGCCAGCAGTTACGTGGGCGATTCACCCCTCCACTTT
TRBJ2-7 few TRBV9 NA CASSPSRVGEQYF TGTGCCAGCAGCCCCAGCCGGGTAGGGGAGCAGTACTTC
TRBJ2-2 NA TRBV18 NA CASSPPGTSNTGELFF TGTGCCAGCTCACCACCAGGGACTTCGAACACCGGGGAGCTGTTTTTT
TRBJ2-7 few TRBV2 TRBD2 CASSEARGGRHSYNEQYF TGTGCCAGCAGTGAAGCGCGCGGCGGGAGACACTCCTACAATGAGCAGTACTTC
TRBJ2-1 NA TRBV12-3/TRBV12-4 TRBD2 CASSLRAGAYNEQFF TGTGCCAGCAGTTTGCGAGCGGGAGCCTACAATGAGCAGTTCTTC
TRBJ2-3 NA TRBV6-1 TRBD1 CASAWNRDSPTDTQYF TGTGCCAGCGCGTGGAACCGGGACAGCCCCACAGATACGCAGTATTTT
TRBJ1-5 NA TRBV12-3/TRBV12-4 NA CASSYGRNQPQHF TGTGCCAGCAGTTATGGCCGCAATCAGCCCCAGCATTTT